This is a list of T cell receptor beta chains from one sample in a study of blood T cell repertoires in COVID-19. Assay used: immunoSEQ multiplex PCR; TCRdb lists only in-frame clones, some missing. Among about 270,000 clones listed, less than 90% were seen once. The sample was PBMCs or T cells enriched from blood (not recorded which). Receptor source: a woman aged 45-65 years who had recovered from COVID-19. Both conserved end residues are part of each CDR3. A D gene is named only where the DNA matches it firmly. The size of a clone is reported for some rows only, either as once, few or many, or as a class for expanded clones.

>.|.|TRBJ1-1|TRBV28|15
TGTGCCAGCAGGGGCTCGGATCATCGAACAACTGAAGCTTTCTTT
CASRGSDHRTTEAFF
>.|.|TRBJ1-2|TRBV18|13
TGTGCCAGCTCACCCGGGACACAATTTGACTACACCTTC
CASSPGTQFDYTF
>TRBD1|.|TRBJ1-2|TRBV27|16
TGTGCCAGCAGTTTTCTTGGACAGGGCGGTCTGGGTGGCTACACCTTC
CASSFLGQGGLGGYTF
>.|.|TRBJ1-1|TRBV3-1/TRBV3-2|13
TGTGCCAGCATGGGGGGGTTAGACACTGAAGCTTTCTTT
CASMGGLDTEAFF
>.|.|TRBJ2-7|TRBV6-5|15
TGTGCCAGCAGCGACGGACTGGTGAAGGTCTACGAGCAGTACTTC
CASSDGLVKVYEQYF
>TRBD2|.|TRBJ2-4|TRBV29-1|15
TGCAGCGCGCCCGGGCTAGCGGGGATATTAAACATTCAGTACTTC
CSAPGLAGILNIQYF
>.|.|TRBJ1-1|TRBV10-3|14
TGTGCCATCAGTGAGACAACACCCAACACTGAAGCTTTCTTT
CAISETTPNTEAFF
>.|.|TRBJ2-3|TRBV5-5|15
TGTGCCAGCAGTTCGACCGGGTTCCCCACAGATACGCAGTATTTT
CASSSTGFPTDTQYF
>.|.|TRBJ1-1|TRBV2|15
TGTGCCAGCATATCGGGGGTGAAGAGGAACACTGAAGCTTTCTTT
CASISGVKRNTEAFF
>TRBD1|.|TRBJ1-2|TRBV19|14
TGTGCCAGTAGTGAACAGGGGAGGTACTATGGCTACACCTTC
CASSEQGRYYGYTF
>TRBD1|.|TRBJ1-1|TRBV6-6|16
TGTGCCAGCAGTTACCGGACAGGGGGCAGGAACACTGAAGCTTTCTTT
CASSYRTGGRNTEAFF
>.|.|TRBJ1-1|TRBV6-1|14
TGTGCCAGCAGTGAAGCGGTTCGGGGCACTGAAGCTTTCTTT
CASSEAVRGTEAFF
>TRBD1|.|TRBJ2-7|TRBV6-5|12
TGTGCCAGCAATCAGGGGGTGGGCGAGCAGTACTTC
CASNQGVGEQYF
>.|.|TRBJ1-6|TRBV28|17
TGTGCCAGCCAGACCCCCGCTCGAGGGATAAGGAATTCACCCCTCCACTTT
CASQTPARGIRNSPLHF
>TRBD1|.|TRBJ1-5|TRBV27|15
TGTGCCAGCAGAGCCGACAGGGTGGCCAATCAGCCCCAGCATTTT
CASRADRVANQPQHF
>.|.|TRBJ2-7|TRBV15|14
TGTGCCACCAAAGAAAGGAGAGAGGCCTACGAGCAGTACTTC
CATKERREAYEQYF
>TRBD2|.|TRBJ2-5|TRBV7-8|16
TGTGCCAGCAGCTTAGGACTAGCGGGAGTGCTAGAGACCCAGTACTTC
CASSLGLAGVLETQYF
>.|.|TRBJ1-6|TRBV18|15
TGTGCCAGCTCACAGCGGCAGCCCGATAATTCACCCCTCCACTTT
CASSQRQPDNSPLHF
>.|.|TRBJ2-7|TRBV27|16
TGTGCCAGCAGTCCCCGCCCGGGGTTACCTCCCTACGAGCAGTACTTC
CASSPRPGLPPYEQYF
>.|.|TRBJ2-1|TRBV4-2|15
TGTGCCAGCAGCCAAGAAGGGAGCACCGACAATGAGCAGTTCTTC
CASSQEGSTDNEQFF
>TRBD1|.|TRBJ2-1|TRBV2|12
TGTGCCAGCAGCGGGACAGTAGGCGAGCAGTTCTTC
CASSGTVGEQFF
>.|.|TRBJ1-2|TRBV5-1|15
TGCGCCAGCAGCCCTGGACACCGCTCCGTGGAGGGCTACACCTTC
CASSPGHRSVEGYTF
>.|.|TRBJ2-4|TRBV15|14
TGTGCCACCAGCAGAGCAGGGAAGGGAAACATTCAGTACTTC
CATSRAGKGNIQYF
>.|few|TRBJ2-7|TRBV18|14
TGTGCCAGCTCACCCGACACCTACTCCTACGAGCAGTACTTC
CASSPDTYSYEQYF
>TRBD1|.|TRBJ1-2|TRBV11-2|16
TGTGCCAGCAGCTCAAACAGGGGGCGAGAGGGCTATGGCTACACCTTC
CASSSNRGREGYGYTF
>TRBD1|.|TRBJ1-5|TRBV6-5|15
TGTGCCAGCAGGAGAGGGACAGATAGCAATCAGCCCCAGCATTTT
CASRRGTDSNQPQHF
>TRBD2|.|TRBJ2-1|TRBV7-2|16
TGTGCCAGCAGCGGGTACACTAGCGGGAGGGGGAATGAGCAGTTCTTC
CASSGYTSGRGNEQFF
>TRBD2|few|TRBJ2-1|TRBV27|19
TGTGCCAGCAGTTTGAAACTAGCGGGACGAGCAGGGTCCTACAATGAGCAGTTCTTC
CASSLKLAGRAGSYNEQFF
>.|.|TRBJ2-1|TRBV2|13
TGTGCCAGCAGTGGGAGAGCCGGATATGAGCAGTTCTTC
CASSGRAGYEQFF
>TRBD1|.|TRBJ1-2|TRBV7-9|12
TGTGCCAGCAGCTTGACAGGGGATGGCTACACCTTC
CASSLTGDGYTF
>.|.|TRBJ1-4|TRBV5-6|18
TGTGCCAGCAGCTTCGCCTCTGTCCGAACTGCAACTAATGAAAAACTGTTTTTT
CASSFASVRTATNEKLFF
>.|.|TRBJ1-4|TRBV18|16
TGTGCCAGCTCCCGGGTCCCGGTTACGGGTAATGAAAAACTGTTTTTT
CASSRVPVTGNEKLFF
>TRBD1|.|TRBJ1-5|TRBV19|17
TGTGCCAGTAGACGGAAGGGACAGGCGAATAGCAATCAGCCCCAGCATTTT
CASRRKGQANSNQPQHF
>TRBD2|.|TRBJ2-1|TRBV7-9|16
TGTGCCAGCAGTCCGAGGAGCGGGAGTTCCTACAATGAGCAGTTCTTC
CASSPRSGSSYNEQFF
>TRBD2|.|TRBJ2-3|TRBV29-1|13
TGCAGCGTTGAAGGGGGGGGAAGTGATACGCAGTATTTT
CSVEGGGSDTQYF
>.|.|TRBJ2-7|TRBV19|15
TGTGCCAGTAGTCCCCCCCGGACTACTCTATACGAGCAGTACTTC
CASSPPRTTLYEQYF